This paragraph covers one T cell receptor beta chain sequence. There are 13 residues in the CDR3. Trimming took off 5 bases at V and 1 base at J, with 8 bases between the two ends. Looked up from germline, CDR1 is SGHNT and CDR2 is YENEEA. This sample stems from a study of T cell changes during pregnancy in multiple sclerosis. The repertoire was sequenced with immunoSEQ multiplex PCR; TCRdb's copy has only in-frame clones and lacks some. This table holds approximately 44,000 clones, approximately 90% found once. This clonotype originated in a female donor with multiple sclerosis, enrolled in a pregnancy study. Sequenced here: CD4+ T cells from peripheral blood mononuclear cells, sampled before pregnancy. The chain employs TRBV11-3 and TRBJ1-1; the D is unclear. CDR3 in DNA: TGTGCCAGCAGCAAACAGAGGAACACTGAAGCTTTCTTT. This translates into CASSKQRNTEAFF. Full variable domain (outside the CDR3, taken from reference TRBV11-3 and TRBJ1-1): EAGVVQSPRYKIIEKKQPVAFWCNPISGHNTLYWYLQNLGQGPELLIRYENEEAVDDSQLPKDRFSAERLKGVDSTLKIQPAELGDSAVYLCASSKQRNTEAFFGQGTRLTVV.